This note documents a single TCR beta chain sequence. Its antigen is unidentified. This record comes from a study of shared clonotypes between healthy human individuals. Regarding the study as a whole: An effect of sequencing depth on clonotype sharing among donors was expected.

Sequencing was performed with immunoSEQ multiplex PCR; in TCRdb, only in-frame clones are kept and a portion is missing. The table shows more than 550,000 clones, with roughly 72% occurring only once. The germline V gene has CDR1 ENHRY and CDR2 SYGVKD. V gave up 10 bases and J gave up 7 bases; unmatched junction bases: 13. The CDR3 is 15 amino acids. The clonotype comes from a woman aged 30 to 39 in good health. This chain uses TRBV10-3 with TRBJ1-4; 9 bases are a match to TRBD1. The material sequenced was memory CD4+ T cells sorted from blood. Regarding subset: CD45RA-negative fraction. The CDR3 sequence: CATQPSDRGSEKLFF. Written as DNA, the CDR3 is TGTGCCACTCAACCCTCGGACAGGGGAAGTGAAAAACTGTTTTTT.